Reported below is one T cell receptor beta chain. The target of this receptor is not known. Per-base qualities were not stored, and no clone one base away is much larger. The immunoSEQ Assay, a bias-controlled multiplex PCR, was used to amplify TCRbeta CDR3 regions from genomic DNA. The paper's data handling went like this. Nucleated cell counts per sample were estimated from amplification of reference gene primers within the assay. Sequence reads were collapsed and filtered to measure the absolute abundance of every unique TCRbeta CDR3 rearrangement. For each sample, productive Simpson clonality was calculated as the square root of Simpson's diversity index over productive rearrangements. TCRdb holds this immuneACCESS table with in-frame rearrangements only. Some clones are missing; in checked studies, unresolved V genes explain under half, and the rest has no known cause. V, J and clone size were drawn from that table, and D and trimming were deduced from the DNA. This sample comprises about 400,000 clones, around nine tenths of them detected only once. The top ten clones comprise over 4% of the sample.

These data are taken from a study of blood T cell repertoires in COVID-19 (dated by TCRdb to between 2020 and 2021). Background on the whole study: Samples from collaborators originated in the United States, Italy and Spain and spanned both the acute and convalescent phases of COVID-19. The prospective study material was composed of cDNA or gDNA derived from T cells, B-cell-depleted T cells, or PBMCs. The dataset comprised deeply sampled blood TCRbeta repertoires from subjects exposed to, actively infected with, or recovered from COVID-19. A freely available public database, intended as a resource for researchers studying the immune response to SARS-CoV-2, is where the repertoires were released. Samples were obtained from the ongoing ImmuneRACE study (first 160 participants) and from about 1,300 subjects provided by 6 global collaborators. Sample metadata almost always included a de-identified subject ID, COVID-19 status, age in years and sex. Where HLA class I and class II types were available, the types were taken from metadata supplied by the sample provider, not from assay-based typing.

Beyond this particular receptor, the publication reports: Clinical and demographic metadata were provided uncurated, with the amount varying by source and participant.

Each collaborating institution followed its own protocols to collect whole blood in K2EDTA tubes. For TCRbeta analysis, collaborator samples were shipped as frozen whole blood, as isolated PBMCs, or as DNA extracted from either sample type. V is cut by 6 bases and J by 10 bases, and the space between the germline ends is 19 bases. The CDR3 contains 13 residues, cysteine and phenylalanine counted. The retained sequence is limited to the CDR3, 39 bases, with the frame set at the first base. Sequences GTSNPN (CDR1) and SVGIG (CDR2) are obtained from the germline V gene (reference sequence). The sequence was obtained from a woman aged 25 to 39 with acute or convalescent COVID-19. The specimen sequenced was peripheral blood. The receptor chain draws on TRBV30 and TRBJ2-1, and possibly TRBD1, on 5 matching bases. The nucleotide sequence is TGTGCCTGTGACAGTTTGGCCCTTGGAGAGCAGTTCTTC. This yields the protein CACDSLALGEQFF. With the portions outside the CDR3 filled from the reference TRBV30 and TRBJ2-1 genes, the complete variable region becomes SQTIHQWPATLVQPVGSPLSLECTVEGTSNPNLYWYRQAAGRGLQLLFYSVGIGQISSEVPQNLSASRPQDRQFILSSKKLLLSDSGFYLCACDSLALGEQFFGPGTRLTVL.